This TCR beta chain was profiled in a study of shared clonotypes between healthy human individuals (dated by TCRdb to about 2020). Background for the entire study: Two women and a few men aged 18 to 49 years were included in the cohort. Different laboratories and diverse techniques were used to prepare libraries and sequence TCR repertoires, to increase sequencing depth and limit assay-specific biases. Blood TCR repertoires of four to six healthy adults were deeply sequenced to estimate repertoire size and the extent of clonotype sharing between individuals. For each donor, CD4 naive and CD4 memory were each given three plates, CD8 naive was given two plates, and CD8 memory was given one plate. Leukapheresis yielded between about 0.8 and 9.5 billion PBMCs per donor. General study outcomes and caveats: Across a few donors, approximately 5% of naive CD4, approximately 3.6% of naive CD8, roughly 2.3% of memory CD4, and 0.3% to 0.45% of memory CD8 clonotypes were shared. Based on pairwise subsampling, the degree of clonotype sharing among donors was expected to be affected by sequencing depth. Because the study included only a small number of donors, the genetic and exposure-history diversity represented was limited. Rarefaction of sorted-subset datasets indicated incomplete sequencing despite the large sequencing depth. Larger estimated clonotype richness was generally found for naive subsets than for memory subsets. Compared with non-shared clonotypes, the clonotypes found in all four sorted-subset donors had higher generation probabilities. Sampling was limited to blood, and TCR repertoires in tissue likely differ from TCR repertoires in blood.

The CDR3 goes from the cysteine to the phenylalanine over 15 residues. CDR3 DNA is the only sequence kept; it has 45 bases, read in frame from the first base. The germline ends are 10 bases apart after V is trimmed by 3 bases and J by 0 bases. CDR1 and CDR2, looked up from the germline V gene, are MGHRA and YSYEKL. In regard to this clone: It lacks a known antigen. The sample holds no much larger clone one base away, and base qualities are not on file.

CD8 naive samples consisted of CD45RO-negative cells that were positively selected for CCR7, yielding a CD45RA+CCR7+ population without TemRA cells. The donors were healthy, HIV-negative adults with no recently reported acute infections or vaccinations. All donors were Caucasian adults living in Nashville, Tennessee, USA. Blood was obtained by leukapheresis, after which PBMCs were separated by Ficoll-Histopaque density gradient centrifugation and cryopreserved in liquid nitrogen vapor phase. Purity and quantity of every magnetically sorted T cell population were checked by analytical flow cytometry. From each sorted fraction, genomic DNA was isolated and quantified by UV absorbance on a Nanodrop 2000c. Using the deep immunoSEQ assay, multiplex PCR amplified TCR CDR3 regions from genomic DNA. Extracted genomic DNA from each cell subset was spread evenly across all wells of several immunoSEQ 96-well plates, with each plate serving as a replicate. For sorted subsets, each replicate PCR was loaded with approximately 0.2 ug genomic DNA, equivalent to 30,000 to 35,000 T cell genomes. The purified libraries were quantified using a Qubit 3.0 fluorometer, sized with a Bioanalyzer 2100, and then quantified again using the KAPA Library Quantification kit. Every immunoSEQ 96-well plate was sequenced on a separate single-read 150-cycle Illumina NextSeq 550 flow cell. As for how the authors treated the data: The immunoSEQ output contained only junctional sequences without quality scores, so filtering could not match that applied to full-length reads. To assign V/J genes and CDR3, sequences were annotated using PyIR, a Python wrapper for IgBLAST v1.9, with IMGT germline references. Reads were filtered out if the reads had weak V/J assignments (E-value above 1e-6), no CDR3, stop codons, out-of-frame junctions, or ambiguous translated residues. V3J clonotypes were defined as sequences sharing the same inferred V gene, J gene, and CDR3 amino acid sequence. The percentage overlap between two repertoires was calculated by dividing the number of shared unique clonotypes by the size of the smaller repertoire. Three approaches were used to assess repertoire richness: RTK rarefaction, the Chao1 estimator, and Recon v2.1 estimates of unobserved clonotypes. Generation probabilities for all TCRbeta clonotypes obtained by the gDNA method from several donors were computed using OLGA. TCRdb took over this immuneACCESS table, retaining in-frame rearrangements with V and J assigned. Such tables are incomplete; in checked studies, under half of the missing clones stem from an unresolved V gene, and the remainder is unexplained. That table supplies the V and J calls and clone size; D and trimming were determined from the DNA. The sample table lists 1.5 million to 2.5 million clones, about 94% of them with a count of one. The ten most abundant clones make up more than 0.9% of the sample.

Sequenced material: naive CD8+ T cells sorted from blood. Sample cell subset or site, as interpreted from the label and publication: CD45RA+CCR7+. The chain employs TRBV4-1 and TRBJ2-3; too little of a D gene remains to name it. This TCR came from a man aged 18 to 35 in good health. This receptor has the CDR3 CASSHPGASTDTQYF. In nucleotide form, the sequence is TGCGCCAGCAGCCACCCCGGTGCTAGCACAGATACGCAGTATTTT.